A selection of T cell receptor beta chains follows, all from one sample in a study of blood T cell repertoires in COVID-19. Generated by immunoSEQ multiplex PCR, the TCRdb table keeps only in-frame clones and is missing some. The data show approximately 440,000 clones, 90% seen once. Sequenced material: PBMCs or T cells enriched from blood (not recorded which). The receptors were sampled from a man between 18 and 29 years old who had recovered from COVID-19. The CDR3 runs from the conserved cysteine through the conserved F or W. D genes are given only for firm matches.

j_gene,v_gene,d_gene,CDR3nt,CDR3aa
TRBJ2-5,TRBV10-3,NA,TGTGCCATCAGTGTGGGGCAGACCCAGTACTTC,CAISVGQTQYF
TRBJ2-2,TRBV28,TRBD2,TGTGCCAGCAGTTTTTTCGGGAGGGCGAACACCGGGGAGCTGTTTTTT,CASSFFGRANTGELFF
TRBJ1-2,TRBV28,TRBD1,TGTGCCAGCAGTACTACAGGGGTTAACTATGGCTACACCTTC,CASSTTGVNYGYTF
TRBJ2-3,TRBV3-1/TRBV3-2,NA,TGTGCCAGCAGCCAAGGTTCAGCGGGCACAGATACGCAGTATTTT,CASSQGSAGTDTQYF
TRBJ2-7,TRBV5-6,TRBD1,TGTGCCAGCAGTTTAGGACAGGGACCATCCTACGAGCAGTACTTC,CASSLGQGPSYEQYF
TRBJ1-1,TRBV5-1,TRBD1,TGCGCCAGCAGCTCCGCGGGACAGGGGGCTGTTGAAGCTTTCTTT,CASSSAGQGAVEAFF
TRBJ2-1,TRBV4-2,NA,TGTGCCAGCAGCCAAGATCGTAGCGGCAATGAGCAGTTCTTC,CASSQDRSGNEQFF
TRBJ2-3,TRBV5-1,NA,TGCGCCAGCAGCTTGGAGCCTGGGCCCCAGGATACGCAGTATTTT,CASSLEPGPQDTQYF
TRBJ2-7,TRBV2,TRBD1,TGTGCCAGCAGTGGCCAGGGGGTTGAGTACGAGCAGTACTTC,CASSGQGVEYEQYF
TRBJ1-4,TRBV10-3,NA,TGTGCCATCAGTGGAGAGCTAGAGGGTGAAAAACTGTTTTTT,CAISGELEGEKLFF
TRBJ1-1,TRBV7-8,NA,TGTGCCAGCAGCTTATTGGGGCATATGAACACTGAAGCTTTCTTT,CASSLLGHMNTEAFF
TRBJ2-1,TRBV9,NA,TGTGCCAGCAGCGCTGAGGGACTGCTTTACAATGAGCAGTTCTTC,CASSAEGLLYNEQFF
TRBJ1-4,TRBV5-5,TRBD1,TGTGCCAGCAGCCCCTACGACAGGGGAGGTGGTGAAAAACTGTTTTTT,CASSPYDRGGGEKLFF
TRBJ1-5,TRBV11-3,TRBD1,TGTGCCAGCAGCCGACACCGGGACAGCCCCCAGCATTTT,CASSRHRDSPQHF
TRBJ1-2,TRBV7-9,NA,TGTGCCAGCAGCTTAGGGTCCGGCAGGGGAATCGATGGCTACACCTTC,CASSLGSGRGIDGYTF
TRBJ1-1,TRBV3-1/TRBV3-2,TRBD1,TGTGCCAGCAGCCGGATGCCGAAGACAGGGACCTTGAACACTGAAGCTTTCTTT,CASSRMPKTGTLNTEAFF
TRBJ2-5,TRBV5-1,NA,TGCGCCAGCAGCTTGGGGGGACAAGGACCAGAGACCCAGTACTTC,CASSLGGQGPETQYF
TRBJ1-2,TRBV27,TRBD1,TGTGCCAGCAGTCCAAGGGACAGCAGCTATGGCTACACCTTC,CASSPRDSSYGYTF